This entry features one TCR beta chain sequence. Antigen: not known. This sample is drawn from a study of cytomegalovirus exposure and HLA in healthy donors. Study-level findings and limits: V- and J-gene trimming in TCR beta was tied to a missense DCLRE1C variant by an analysis performed later. Researchers reported in a later analysis that common viral pathogens appeared linked to several top clusters. A few V segments could not be told apart, such as TRBV6-2 and TRBV6-3, and were left out.

The CDR3 has 16 residues. The V end was cut by 4 bases, the J end by 2 bases, with 19 bases between. Germline V gene lookup returns CDR1 SGHRS and CDR2 YFSETQ. PCR primers comprised 60 Vbeta and 13 Jbeta primers. Clones were sequenced by immunoSEQ multiplex PCR, and TCRdb holds only the in-frame ones, with some missing. The top ten hold over 5% of the sample, which has 75,000 to 95,000 clones, roughly 81% seen once. The chain carries TRBV5-1 and TRBJ2-7; D may be TRBD2 (5 bases). Sample: PBMCs. This receptor was identified in a woman aged 18-29 years in good health and CMV-seropositive. The CDR3 protein is CASSPGMVRPTYEQYF. The CDR3 DNA reads as TGCGCCAGCAGCCCCGGGATGGTCAGGCCAACCTACGAGCAGTACTTC. Full variable domain (outside the CDR3, taken from reference TRBV5-1 and TRBJ2-7): KAGVTQTPRYLIKTRGQQVTLSCSPISGHRSVSWYQQTPGQGLQFLFEYFSETQRNKGNFPGRFSGRQFSNSRSEMNVSTLELGDSALYLCASSPGMVRPTYEQYFGPGTRLTVT.